This T cell receptor (beta chain) was observed in a study of cytomegalovirus exposure and HLA in healthy donors. The ends lost 4 bases at V and 8 bases at J; junction bases unmatched: 7. Germline lookup yields CDR1 SQVTM and CDR2 ANQGSEA. The CDR3 loop spans 12 amino acids. PCR used 60 Vbeta primers and 13 Jbeta primers. Sequenced by immunoSEQ multiplex PCR; TCRdb stores in-frame clones only, minus some. The repertoire holds 120,000 or so clones, with roughly 82% as singletons. The rearrangement links TRBV29-1 to TRBJ1-2; 7 bases line up with TRBD1. The sample was PBMCs. This receptor was identified in a human donor in good health. Written as DNA, the CDR3 is TGCAGCGTTGTCTTGCAGGGGGAAGGCTACACCTTC. It codes for CSVVLQGEGYTF.